Each of the 12 T cell receptor beta chains below was sequenced from the same sample in a study of post-analysis software for immune sequencing data. What these receptors recognize is not known. Points from the study as a whole: About five TRBV segments were more frequent in patients than controls; TRBV5-6, TRBV5-1 and TRBV20-1 belonged to this group.

Unique molecular identifiers were built into the TCR beta cDNA libraries. Using its own MiXCR run on the PCR reads, TCRdb lists one record per CDR3 protein. Altogether 450,000 to 700,000 distinct CDR3 sequences are present, roughly 45% being singletons, with the ten largest covering about 1.5%. Material for sequencing was blood. The receptors shown here come from a girl aged 10-17 years with multiple sclerosis.

The chain employs TRBV27 and TRBJ2-3; no firm D call. With 3 bases removed from V and 2 bases from J, the gap between germline ends came to 9 bases. The CDR3 sequence is 14 residues long. CDR1 and CDR2 from the germline V gene are MNHEY and SMNVEV (reference sequence). Here the CDR3 reads CASSFSKPTDTQYF. CDR3 DNA sequence: TGTGCCAGCAGTTTCAGTAAGCCCACAGATACGCAGTATTTT.

The V gene is TRBV27, the J gene TRBJ2-1; no clear D. From germline, CDR1 is MNHEY and CDR2 SMNVEV (reference sequence). V was clipped by 6 bases and J by 10 bases, with 16 bases between them. This CDR3 is built from 13 residues. The CDR3 spells CASRLSGLYEQFF. For the CDR3, the DNA is TGTGCCAGCAGACTCTCCGGGCTTTACGAGCAGTTCTTC.

The rearrangement links TRBV20-1 to TRBJ1-4; D is perhaps TRBD1 (5 bases). Looked up from germline, CDR1 is DFQATT and CDR2 is SNEGSKA (reference sequence). The CDR3 is 13 residues long. Trimming left V 2 bases short and J 7 bases short, with 11 bases between. CDR3 nucleotide sequence: TGCAGTGCTAGAAGAGGGGTCGCTGAAAAACTGTTTTTT. Its protein product is CSARRGVAEKLFF.

This clonotype was observed a few times. This chain uses TRBV10-3 with TRBJ2-7; D is undetermined. Trimming cost V 1 base and J 4 bases, with 5 bases left between them. CDR1 is ENHRY, CDR2 SYGVKD, per germline. The CDR3 contains 12 residues. The CDR3 loop is CAISEYGYEQYF. CDR3 nucleotide sequence: TGTGCCATCAGTGAGTACGGTTACGAGCAGTACTTC.

J is TRBJ2-4 and V is TRBV10-3; possible D gene TRBD2, 6 bases. Germline V gene sequence: CDR1 ENHRY, CDR2 SYGVKD. V was shortened by 2 bases and J by 4 bases, with 12 bases between the two germline ends. The CDR3 contains 15 residues. This CDR3 reads CAISEGPSDKNIQYF. DNA of the CDR3: TGTGCCATCAGTGAGGGCCCTAGCGATAAAAACATTCAGTACTTC.

The chain couples TRBV7-2 to TRBJ2-5; no reliable D call. The CDR3 extends over 14 amino acids. V lost 1 base, J lost 2 bases, and 8 bases lay in between. CDR1 SGHTA and CDR2 FQGNSA come from the germline V gene. DNA of the CDR3: TGTGCCAGCAGCTTAGTGTCCTCACAAGAGACCCAGTACTTC. This codes for CASSLVSSQETQYF. Together with reference TRBV7-2 and TRBJ2-5, the CDR3 gives the full variable domain: GAGVSQSPSNKVTEKGKDVELRCDPISGHTALYWYRQSLGQGLEFLIYFQGNSAPDKSGLPSDRFSAERTGGSVSTLTIQRTQQEDSAVYLCASSLVSSQETQYFGPGTRLLVL.

This clonotype appeared a few times. The chain uses TRBV20-1 and TRBJ2-3; perhaps TRBD2 as D (5 bases). The CDR3 totals 13 residues. CDR1 is DFQATT and CDR2 is SNEGSKA in the germline V gene (reference sequence). V shed 3 bases and J shed 6 bases, with 13 bases lying between them. The CDR3 DNA sequence: TGCAGTGCTAGCGTGCGGGTGGGGGATACGCAGTATTTT. It specifies CSASVRVGDTQYF.

The rearrangement uses TRBV7-6 and TRBJ1-1; unclear D gene. V shed 5 bases and J shed 6 bases, with 13 bases lying between them. This CDR3 has 13 residues. Germline values: CDR1 SGHVS, CDR2 FNYEAQ. In DNA form, the CDR3 reads TGTGCCAGCAGCCCAATATCCGGGGCTGAAGCTTTCTTT. Translation: CASSPISGAEAFF. The full variable domain, completed using reference TRBV7-6 and TRBJ1-1, is GAGVSQSPRYKVTKRGQDVALRCDPISGHVSLYWYRQALGQGPEFLTYFNYEAQQDKSGLPNDRFSAERPEGSISTLTIQRTEQRDSAMYRCASSPISGAEAFFGQGTRLTVV.

This clonotype was recorded a few times. In DNA, the CDR3 is TGCAGCGTTGGTCCGTCCGGCGAAAAACTGTTTTTT. This codes for CSVGPSGEKLFF. V usage is TRBV29-1 and J usage is TRBJ1-4; D uncertain. The germline V and J ends were trimmed by 4 bases and 8 bases, with 11 bases remaining between them. The germline V gene has CDR1 SQVTM and CDR2 ANQGSEA. The CDR3 runs to 12 residues.

The sample holds a few counts of this clonotype. This chain connects TRBV6-5 to TRBJ2-1; D is ambiguous. This CDR3 spans 16 amino acids. Per the germline V gene, CDR1 is MNHEY and CDR2 is SVGAGI. Trimming took 5 bases from V and 9 from J, leaving 23 bases between them. The CDR3 DNA reads as TGTGCCAGCAGTCCCCTCGGGCGCCGTCCCGGCGTTGAGCAGTTCTTC. Its protein product is CASSPLGRRPGVEQFF.

This clonotype was counted only a few times. This chain uses TRBV7-9 with TRBJ1-2; D is perhaps TRBD1 (5 bases). The V end was cut by 4 bases, the J end by 7 bases, with 13 bases between. The CDR3 totals 13 residues. Germline V gene sequence: CDR1 SEHNR, CDR2 FQNEAQ (reference sequence). The CDR3 bases are TGTGCCAGCAGCTCACAGGAATTAGGTGGCTACACCTTC. Amino acid sequence: CASSSQELGGYTF.

A few counts support this clonotype. The gene calls are TRBV5-1 and TRBJ1-2; perhaps TRBD1 as D (6 bases). Trimming shortened V by 6 bases and J by 1 base, and 19 bases separated the two germline ends. This CDR3 contains 16 residues. Germline CDR1 SGHRS, CDR2 YFSETQ. Written as DNA, the CDR3 is TGCGCCAGCAAGTTGGGCGTGAACAGGGATAACTATGGCTACACCTTC. Its translation is CASKLGVNRDNYGYTF.